These 8 T cell receptor beta chains were sequenced from one sample in a study of blood T cells in healthy people across ages. With a J-beta primer mix and a sample-barcoded 5' primer, a second PCR ran about 6 to 11 cycles. TCRdb re-analysed the 5' RACE reads in MiXCR, keeping a single row per CDR3 protein. The top ten hold roughly 13% of the sample, which has 980,000 or so distinct CDR3 sequences, about 44% seen once. Material for sequencing was blood. The receptors come from a man younger than 40 in good health.

V is TRBV7-2 and J is TRBJ2-7, with 8 nucleotides matching TRBD2. The V segment lost 5 bases and the J segment 0 bases; nucleotides outside the gene matches: 12. CDR3 length equals 17 residues. Germline V gene data show CDR1 as SGHTA and CDR2 as FQGNSA. CDR3 region: CASSLELAAYRSYEQYF. For the CDR3, the DNA is TGTGCCAGCAGCCTCGAACTAGCGGCCTATCGCTCCTACGAGCAGTACTTC.

This clonotype was recorded a few times. The J gene is TRBJ1-1, the V gene TRBV21-1; TRBD1 is the table's D call and was not checked against the DNA. TRBV21-1 is a documented pseudogene. There are 15 residues in the CDR3. The CDR3 reads CASRYTQGAHTEAFF. The CDR3 region has the DNA TGTGCCAGCAGATACACGCAGGGGGCTCACACTGAAGCTTTCTTT.

The genes are TRBV3-1 and TRBJ2-4, with a possible D match to TRBD1 (5 bases). The J call may be incorrect, as the DNA end agrees better with TRBJ2-7. Germline V gene lookup returns CDR1 LGHDT and CDR2 YNNKEL (reference sequence). This CDR3 is 13 amino acids long. The CDR3 reads CASSSPGSGEQYF. The DNA for the CDR3 is TGTGCCAGCAGCTCGCCAGGGTCTGGCGAGCAGTACTTC.

The V call is TRBV7-8, the J call TRBJ2-3; 7 nucleotides align to TRBD1. CDR3 length: 15 residues. V was pared by 7 bases and J by 2 bases, with 9 bases of the junction left unmatched. Germline V CDR1 and CDR2: SGHVS, FQNEAQ. This CDR3 reads CASTPGGGFTDTQYF. The CDR3 nucleotides are TGTGCCAGCACCCCAGGGGGTGGCTTCACAGATACGCAGTATTTT. Full variable domain (rest looked up from reference TRBV7-8 and TRBJ2-3): GAGVSQSPRYKVAKRGQDVALRCDPISGHVSLFWYQQALGQGPEFLTYFQNEAQLDKSGLPSDRFFAERPEGSVSTLKIQRTQQEDSAVYLCASTPGGGFTDTQYFGPGTRLTVL.

The chain links TRBV24-1 to TRBJ1-4, with unresolved D. Trimming pared 5 bases from V and 8 bases from J, leaving 5 bases between. CDR3 length equals 11 residues. Germline values: CDR1 KGHDR, CDR2 SFDVKD. CDR3 nucleotide sequence: TGTGCCACCAGTGCCGGGGAAAAACTGTTTTTT. Amino acid sequence: CATSAGEKLFF.

This clonotype was seen ten or more times. The V and J genes are TRBV5-1 and TRBJ2-1; 8 positions agree with TRBD2. CDR1 is SGHRS and CDR2 is YFSETQ in the germline V gene. The CDR3 covers 15 residues. V shed 4 bases, J shed 7 bases, and the junction held 10 bases outside the gene matches. CDR3 DNA: TGCGCCAGCAGCCTCCTTAACGGGGGGGCGAATGAGCAGTTCTTC. This encodes CASSLLNGGANEQFF.

The chain uses TRBV3-1 and TRBJ2-1, with 7 bases fitting TRBD1. There are 17 residues in the CDR3. Germline V gene sequence: CDR1 LGHDT, CDR2 YNNKEL (reference sequence). V shed 0 bases, J shed 4 bases, and the junction held 9 bases outside the gene matches. The CDR3 here is CASSQEARDSHYNEQFF. The CDR3 DNA is TGTGCCAGCAGCCAAGAGGCCCGGGACAGCCATTACAATGAGCAGTTCTTC.

This rearrangement joins TRBV2 to TRBJ1-6; unclear D gene. There are 13 residues in the CDR3. The V gene lost 0 bases and the J gene lost 6 bases, with 3 bases spanning the gap. Germline V gives CDR1 SNHLY, CDR2 FYNNEI. The CDR3 sequence is CASSEASNSPLHF. CDR3 nucleotides: TGTGCCAGCAGTGAAGCTTCTAATTCACCCCTCCACTTT.